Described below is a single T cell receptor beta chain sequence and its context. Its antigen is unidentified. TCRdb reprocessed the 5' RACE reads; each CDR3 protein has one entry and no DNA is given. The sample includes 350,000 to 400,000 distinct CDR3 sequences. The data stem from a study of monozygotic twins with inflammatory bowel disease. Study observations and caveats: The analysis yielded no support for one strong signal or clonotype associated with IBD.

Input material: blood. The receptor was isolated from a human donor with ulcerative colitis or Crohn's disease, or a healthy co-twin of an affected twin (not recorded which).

CDR3 residues: CASSPRGGPNEKLFF. This rearrangement joins TRBV4-2 to TRBJ1-4. Germline V gives CDR1 LGHNA, CDR2 YNFKEQ. The CDR3 sequence is 15 residues long.